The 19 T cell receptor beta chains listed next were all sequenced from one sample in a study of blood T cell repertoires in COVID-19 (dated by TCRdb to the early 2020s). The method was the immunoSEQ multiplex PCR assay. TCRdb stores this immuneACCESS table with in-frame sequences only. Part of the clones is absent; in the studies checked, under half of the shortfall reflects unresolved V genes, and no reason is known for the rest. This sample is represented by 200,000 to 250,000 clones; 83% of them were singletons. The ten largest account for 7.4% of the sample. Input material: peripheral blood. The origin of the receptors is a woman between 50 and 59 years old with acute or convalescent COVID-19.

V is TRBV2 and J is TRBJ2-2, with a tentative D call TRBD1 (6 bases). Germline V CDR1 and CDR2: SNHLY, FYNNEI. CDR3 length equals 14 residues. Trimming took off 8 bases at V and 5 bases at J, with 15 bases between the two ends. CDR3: CASRRTALTGELFF. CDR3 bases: TGTGCCAGCCGGAGGACAGCCCTAACCGGGGAGCTGTTTTTT.

The DNA for the CDR3 is TGTGCCAGCAGCCCAGTCATACAGGGGATTAACACTGAAGCTTTCTTT. The encoded protein is CASSPVIQGINTEAFF. This rearrangement joins TRBV4-2 to TRBJ1-1; TRBD1 matches 7 bases. CDR1 LGHNA and CDR2 YNFKEQ come from the germline V gene. The CDR3 is 16 amino acids. V gave up 4 bases and J gave up 2 bases; unmatched junction bases: 10.

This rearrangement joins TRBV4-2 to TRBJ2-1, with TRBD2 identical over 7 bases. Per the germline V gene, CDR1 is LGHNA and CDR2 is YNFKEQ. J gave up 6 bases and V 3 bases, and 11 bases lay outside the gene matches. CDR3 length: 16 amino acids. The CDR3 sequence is CASSQDAGTKGNEQFF. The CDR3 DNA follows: TGTGCCAGCAGCCAGGACGCCGGGACTAAAGGCAATGAGCAGTTCTTC.

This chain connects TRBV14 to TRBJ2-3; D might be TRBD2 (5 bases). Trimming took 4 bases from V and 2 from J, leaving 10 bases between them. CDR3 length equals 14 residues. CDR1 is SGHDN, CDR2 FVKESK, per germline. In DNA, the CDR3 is TGTGCCAGCAGCCTCGCGGACTTCACAGATACGCAGTATTTT. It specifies CASSLADFTDTQYF.

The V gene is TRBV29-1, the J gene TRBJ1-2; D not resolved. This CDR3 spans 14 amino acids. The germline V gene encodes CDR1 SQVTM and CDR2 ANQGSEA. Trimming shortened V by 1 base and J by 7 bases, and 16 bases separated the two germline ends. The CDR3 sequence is CSVEAYVSGPGYTF. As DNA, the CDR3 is TGCAGCGTTGAAGCCTATGTTTCGGGTCCTGGCTACACCTTC.

CDR3 in amino acids: CASSRGQSSYNEQFF. CDR3 coding DNA: TGTGCCAGCAGCCGAGGACAGAGCTCCTACAATGAGCAGTTCTTC. This rearrangement joins TRBV7-6 to TRBJ2-1, with a weak D call TRBD1 (6 bases). CDR3 size: 15 residues. Trimming cost V 5 bases and J 0 bases, with 11 bases left between them. The germline gives CDR1 SGHVS, CDR2 FNYEAQ.

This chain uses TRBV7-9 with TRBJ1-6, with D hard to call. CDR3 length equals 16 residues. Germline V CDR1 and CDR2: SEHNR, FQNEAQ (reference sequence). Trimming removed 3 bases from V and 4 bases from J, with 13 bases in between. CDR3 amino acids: CASSFMSGDYNSPLHF. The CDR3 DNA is TGTGCCAGCAGCTTCATGTCCGGGGATTATAATTCACCCCTCCACTTT.

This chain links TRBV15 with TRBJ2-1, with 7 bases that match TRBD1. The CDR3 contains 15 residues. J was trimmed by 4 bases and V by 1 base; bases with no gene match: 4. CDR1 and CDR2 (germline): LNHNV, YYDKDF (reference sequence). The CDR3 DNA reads TGTGCCACCAGCAGAGGACAGGGAATTTACAATGAGCAGTTCTTC. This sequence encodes CATSRGQGIYNEQFF.

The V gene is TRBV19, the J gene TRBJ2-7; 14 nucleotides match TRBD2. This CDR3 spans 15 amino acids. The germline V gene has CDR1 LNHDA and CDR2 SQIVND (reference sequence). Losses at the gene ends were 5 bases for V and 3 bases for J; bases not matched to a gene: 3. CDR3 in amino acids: CASSPGLAGVYEQYF. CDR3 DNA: TGTGCCAGTAGTCCGGGACTAGCGGGAGTCTACGAGCAGTACTTC.

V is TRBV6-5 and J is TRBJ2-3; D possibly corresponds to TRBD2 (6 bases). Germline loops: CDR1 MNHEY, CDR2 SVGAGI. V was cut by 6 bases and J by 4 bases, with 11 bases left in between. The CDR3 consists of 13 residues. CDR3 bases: TGTGCCAGCAGGTGGGGGGTCGCAGATACGCAGTATTTT. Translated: CASRWGVADTQYF.

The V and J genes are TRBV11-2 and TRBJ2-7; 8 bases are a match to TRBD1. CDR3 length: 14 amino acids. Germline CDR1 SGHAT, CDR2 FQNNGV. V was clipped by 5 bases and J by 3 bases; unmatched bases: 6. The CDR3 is CASSNDRGGYEQYF. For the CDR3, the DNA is TGTGCCAGCAGCAACGACAGGGGTGGCTACGAGCAGTACTTC.

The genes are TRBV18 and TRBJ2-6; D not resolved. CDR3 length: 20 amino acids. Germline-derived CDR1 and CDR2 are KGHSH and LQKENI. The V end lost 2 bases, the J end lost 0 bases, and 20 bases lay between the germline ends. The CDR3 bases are TGTGCCAGCTCACCAACGCAGCGCGTCCCCCCTCTCTCTGGGGCCAACGTCCTGACTTTC. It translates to CASSPTQRVPPLSGANVLTF. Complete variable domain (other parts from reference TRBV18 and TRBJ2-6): NAGVMQNPRHLVRRRGQEARLRCSPMKGHSHVYWYRQLPEEGLKFMVYLQKENIIDESGMPKERFSAEFPKEGPSILRIQQVVRGDSAAYFCASSPTQRVPPLSGANVLTFGAGSRLTVL.

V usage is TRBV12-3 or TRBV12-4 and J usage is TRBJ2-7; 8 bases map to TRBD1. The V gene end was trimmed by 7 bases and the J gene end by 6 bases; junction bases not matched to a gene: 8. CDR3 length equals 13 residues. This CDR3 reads CASTVDRGGEQYF. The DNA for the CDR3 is TGTGCCAGCACCGTCGACAGGGGAGGCGAGCAGTACTTC.

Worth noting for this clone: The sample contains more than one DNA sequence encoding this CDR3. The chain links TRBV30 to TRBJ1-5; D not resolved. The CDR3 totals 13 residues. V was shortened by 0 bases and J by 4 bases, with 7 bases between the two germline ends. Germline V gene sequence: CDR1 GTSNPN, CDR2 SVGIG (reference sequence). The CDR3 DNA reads TGTGCCTGGAGTGTTCGGGATAATCAGCCCCAGCATTTT. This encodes CAWSVRDNQPQHF.

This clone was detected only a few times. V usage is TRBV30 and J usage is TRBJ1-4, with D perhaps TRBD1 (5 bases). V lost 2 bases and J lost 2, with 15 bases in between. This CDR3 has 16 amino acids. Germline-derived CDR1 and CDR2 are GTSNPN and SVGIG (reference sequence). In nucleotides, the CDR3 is TGTGCCTGGAGTTCCGGCAGGGTGTCTACTAATGAAAAACTGTTTTTT. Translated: CAWSSGRVSTNEKLFF.

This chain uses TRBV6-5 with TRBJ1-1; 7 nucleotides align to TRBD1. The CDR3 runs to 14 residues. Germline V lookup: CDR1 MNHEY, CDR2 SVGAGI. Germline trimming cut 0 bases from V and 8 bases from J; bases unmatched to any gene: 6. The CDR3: CASSYSKGAFEAFF. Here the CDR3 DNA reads TGTGCCAGCAGTTACTCGAAGGGGGCCTTCGAAGCTTTCTTT.

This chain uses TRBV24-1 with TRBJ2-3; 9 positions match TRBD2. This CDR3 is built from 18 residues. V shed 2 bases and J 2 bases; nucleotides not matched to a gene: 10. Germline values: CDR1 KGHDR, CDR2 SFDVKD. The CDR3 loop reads CATSDSGLAGQYTDTQYF. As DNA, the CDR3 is TGTGCCACCAGTGATTCGGGTCTAGCGGGGCAATACACAGATACGCAGTATTTT.

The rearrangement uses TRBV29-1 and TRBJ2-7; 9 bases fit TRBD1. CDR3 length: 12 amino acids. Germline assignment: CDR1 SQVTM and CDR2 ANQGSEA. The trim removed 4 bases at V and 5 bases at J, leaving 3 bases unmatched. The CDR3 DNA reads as TGCAGCGTTGGGGACAGGGACCACGAGCAGTACTTC. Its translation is CSVGDRDHEQYF.

The CDR3 DNA follows: TGTGCCAGCAGTTTAGAATCAGGGGGCGAAGCCTTTTCTAATTCACCCCTCCACTTT. Amino acid sequence: CASSLESGGEAFSNSPLHF. V and J are TRBV28 and TRBJ1-6, with 8 bases that match TRBD1. The CDR3 runs to 19 residues. Germline CDR1 reads MDHEN; CDR2 reads SYDVKM. The V gene end was trimmed by 2 bases and the J gene end by 6 bases; junction bases not matched to a gene: 15.